The T cell receptor (beta chain) under discussion was sequenced for a study of blood T cell repertoires in COVID-19. Clones were read by immunoSEQ multiplex PCR, and TCRdb kept only the in-frame ones, dropping some. Here the sample spans roughly 250,000 clones, 80% to 85% being singletons. This CDR3 has 16 amino acids. CDR1 SSHAT and CDR2 FNYEAQ come from the germline V gene (reference sequence). V was pared by 3 bases and J by 5 bases, with 6 bases of the junction left unmatched. The V gene is TRBV7-7, the J gene TRBJ2-5; 13 nucleotides agree with TRBD2. The sequenced sample consisted of peripheral blood. The sequence came from a woman between 55 and 75 years old with active or convalescent COVID-19. CDR3 bases: TGTGCCAGCAGCTTTCGACTAGCGGGGGGTGGGGAGACCCAGTACTTC. Amino acid sequence: CASSFRLAGGGETQYF. The variable domain in full, completed from reference TRBV7-7 and TRBJ2-5, reads GAGVSQSPRYKVTKRGQDVTLRCDPISSHATLYWYQQALGQGPEFLTYFNYEAQPDKSGLPSDRFSAERPEGSISTLTIQRTEQRDSAMYRCASSFRLAGGGETQYFGPGTRLLVL.